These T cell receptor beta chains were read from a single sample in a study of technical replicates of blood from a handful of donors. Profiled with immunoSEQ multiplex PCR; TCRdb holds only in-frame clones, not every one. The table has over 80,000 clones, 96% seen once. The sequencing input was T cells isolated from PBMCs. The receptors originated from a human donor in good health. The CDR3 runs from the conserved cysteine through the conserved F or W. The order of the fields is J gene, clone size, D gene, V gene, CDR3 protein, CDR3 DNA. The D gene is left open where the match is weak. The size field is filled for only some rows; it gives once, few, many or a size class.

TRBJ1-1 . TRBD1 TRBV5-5 CASSSRTGKKLNTEAFF TGTGCCAGCAGCTCTCGGACAGGGAAAAAGTTGAACACTGAAGCTTTCTTT
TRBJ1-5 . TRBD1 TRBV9 CASSGGQTNNQPQHF TGTGCCAGCAGCGGGGGACAGACCAACAATCAGCCCCAGCATTTT
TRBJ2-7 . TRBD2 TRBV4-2 CASSQDMWTRGYEQYF TGTGCCAGCAGCCAAGATATGTGGACTAGAGGCTACGAGCAGTACTTC
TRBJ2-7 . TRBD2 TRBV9 CASSVGVGLAGDYEQYF TGTGCCAGCAGCGTAGGAGTAGGACTAGCGGGAGACTACGAGCAGTACTTC
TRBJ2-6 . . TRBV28 CASSSYRVWGANVLTF TGTGCCAGCAGTTCCTACAGGGTGTGGGGGGCCAACGTCCTGACTTTC
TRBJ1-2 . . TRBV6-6 CASSQSGEYGYTF TGTGCCAGCAGCCAATCAGGGGAGTATGGCTACACCTTC
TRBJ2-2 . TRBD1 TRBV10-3 CAIGTVESGELFF TGTGCCATCGGGACAGTGGAATCCGGGGAGCTGTTTTTT
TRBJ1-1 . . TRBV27 CAIIRNTEAFF TGTGCCATAATTCGGAACACTGAAGCTTTCTTT
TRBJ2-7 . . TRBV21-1 CASSTRGQGAYEQYF TGTGCCAGCAGCACTCGAGGGCAGGGGGCCTACGAGCAGTACTTC
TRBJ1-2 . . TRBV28 CASSLEEANYGYTF TGTGCCAGCAGTTTAGAGGAGGCTAACTATGGCTACACCTTC
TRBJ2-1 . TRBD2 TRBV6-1 CASSEGTPSGGYNEQFF TGTGCCAGCAGTGAAGGGACCCCTAGCGGGGGGTACAATGAGCAGTTCTTC
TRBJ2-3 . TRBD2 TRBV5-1 CASSSQAGGPTDTQYF TGCGCCAGCAGCTCCCAAGCGGGAGGTCCCACAGATACGCAGTATTTT
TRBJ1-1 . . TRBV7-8 CASSLVGRGEAFF TGTGCCAGCAGCTTAGTAGGCCGAGGCGAAGCTTTCTTT
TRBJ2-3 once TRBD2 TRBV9 CASSVIAGDTDTQYF TGTGCCAGCAGCGTAATAGCGGGGGACACAGATACGCAGTATTTT
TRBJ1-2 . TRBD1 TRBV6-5 CASRERGLHGYTF TGTGCCAGCAGGGAGAGGGGGCTTCATGGCTACACCTTC
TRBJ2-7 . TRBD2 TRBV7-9 CASSLVASGLYEQYF TGTGCCAGCAGCTTAGTCGCTAGCGGGTTATACGAGCAGTACTTC
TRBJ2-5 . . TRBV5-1 CASSRLPGQQETQYF TGCGCCAGCAGCAGATTACCGGGACAACAAGAGACCCAGTACTTC
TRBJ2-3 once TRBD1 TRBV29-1 CSVGQTFTDTQYF TGCAGCGTGGGACAGACCTTCACAGATACGCAGTATTTT
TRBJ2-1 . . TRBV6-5 CASSYRNEQFF TGTGCCAGCAGTTACCGCAATGAGCAGTTCTTC
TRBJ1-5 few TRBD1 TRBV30 CAWSQQGNQPQHF TGTGCCTGGAGCCAACAGGGGAATCAGCCCCAGCATTTT
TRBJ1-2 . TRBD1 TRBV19 CASSIQGGVYGYTF TGTGCCAGTAGTATTCAGGGGGGCGTATATGGCTACACCTTC
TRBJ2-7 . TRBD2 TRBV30 CAWSGDYPYEQYF TGTGCCTGGAGTGGGGACTACCCGTACGAGCAGTACTTC
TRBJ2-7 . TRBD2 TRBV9 CASSVGVTSAYEQYF TGTGCCAGCAGCGTAGGGGTGACTAGCGCGTACGAGCAGTACTTC
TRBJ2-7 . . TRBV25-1 CASLLAHEQYF TGTGCCAGCCTCCTTGCGCACGAGCAGTACTTC
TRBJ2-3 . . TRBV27 CASSSSDTQYF TGTGCCAGCAGTTCGAGCGATACGCAGTATTTT
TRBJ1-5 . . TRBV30 CAWSAPGFNQPQHF TGTGCCTGGAGTGCTCCAGGGTTCAATCAGCCCCAGCATTTT
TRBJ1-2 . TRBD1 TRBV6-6 CASSALRGSNYGYTF TGTGCCAGCAGTGCGCTCAGGGGGTCTAACTATGGCTACACCTTC
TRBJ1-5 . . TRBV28 CASSSPTGTPYQPQHF TGTGCCAGCAGTTCACCTACCGGGACACCTTATCAGCCCCAGCATTTT
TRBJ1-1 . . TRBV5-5 CASSLPGNTEAFF TGTGCCAGCAGCTTGCCGGGGAACACTGAAGCTTTCTTT
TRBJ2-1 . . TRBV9 CASSPGNYNEQFF TGTGCCAGCAGCCCGGGGAACTACAATGAGCAGTTCTTC
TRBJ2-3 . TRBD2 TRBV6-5 CASSSSGSWADTQYF TGTGCCAGCAGTTCTAGCGGGAGTTGGGCAGATACGCAGTATTTT
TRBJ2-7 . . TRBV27 CASSSYYEQYF TGTGCCAGCAGTTCCTACTACGAGCAGTACTTC